This T cell receptor (beta chain) was sequenced during a study of CD8 T cells in ankylosing spondylitis. The CDR3 runs to 13 residues. V gave up 7 bases and J gave up 10 bases; unmatched junction bases: 7. Per the germline V gene, CDR1 is SGHAT and CDR2 is FQNNGV. This clonotype has just a few counts. Each TCR beta library was made by quantitative 5'-RACE that incorporated molecular barcodes. Each CDR3 protein gets one entry after TCRdb re-called the 5' RACE reads with MiXCR. The sample holds about 310,000 distinct CDR3 sequences, less than 25% seen once. The V and J genes are TRBV11-2 and TRBJ2-1; TRBD2 matches at 10 bases. The sequence derives from a female donor with ankylosing spondylitis or in good health (not recorded which). The specimen was blood, either unsorted or a sorted T cell fraction (not recorded which). CDR3 sequence: CASNQREGDEQFF. The CDR3 region has the DNA TGTGCCAGCAACCAGCGGGAGGGCGACGAGCAGTTCTTC.